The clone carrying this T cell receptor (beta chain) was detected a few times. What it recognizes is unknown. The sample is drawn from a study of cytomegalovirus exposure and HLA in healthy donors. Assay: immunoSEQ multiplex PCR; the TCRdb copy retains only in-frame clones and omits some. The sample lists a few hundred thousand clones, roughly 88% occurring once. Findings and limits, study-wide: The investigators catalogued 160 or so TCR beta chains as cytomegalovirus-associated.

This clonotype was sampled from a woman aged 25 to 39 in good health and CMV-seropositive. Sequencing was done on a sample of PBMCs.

The CDR3 here is CASSSLNGQQYF. The CDR3 DNA sequence: TGTGCCAGCAGTTCCCTGAATGGGCAGCAGTACTTC. The J gene is TRBJ2-7, the V gene TRBV27; D unresolved. Trimming cost V 4 bases and J 8 bases, with 12 bases left between them. Per germline, CDR1 MNHEY and CDR2 SMNVEV (reference sequence). This CDR3 has 12 amino acids.